This is a list of T cell receptor beta chains from one sample in a study of blood T cell repertoires in COVID-19. Some clones are missing from TCRdb's copy, which holds only in-frame ones; the method was immunoSEQ multiplex PCR. The repertoire has around 40,000 clones, roughly nine tenths of them found once; the top ten carry around a sixth. Sequenced input: peripheral blood. These receptors all stem from a woman aged 30 to 39 in a cohort sampled during active COVID-19. CDR3s include the opening cysteine and the closing phenylalanine or tryptophan. The D gene is left open where the match is weak. Clone size appears in some rows only: once, few, many, or a class for an expanded clone.

>NA|TRBJ2-1|NA|TRBV7-9
TGTGCCAGCATCCGGACAGCCGACAATGAGCAGTTCTTC
CASIRTADNEQFF
>TRBD1|TRBJ2-2|NA|TRBV29-1
TGCAGCGTTATGGGACAGACTACCGGGGAGCTGTTTTTT
CSVMGQTTGELFF
>NA|TRBJ2-6|NA|TRBV29-1
TGCCGGAGGGAGGCTGGGGCCAACGTCCTGACTTTC
CRREAGANVLTF
>TRBD2|TRBJ2-5|few|TRBV5-5
TGTGCCAGCAGCCCTGACGGCGGGAGGGCCCGGGAGACCCAGTACTTC
CASSPDGGRARETQYF
>TRBD2|TRBJ2-7|NA|TRBV28
TGTGCCAGCAGCCTAGCGGTCGCCTCCTACGAGCAGTACTTC
CASSLAVASYEQYF
>NA|TRBJ2-3|NA|TRBV28
TGTGCCAGCAGTTGGACCGGGAAGGGTGCTCCGGGCACAGATACGCAGTATTTT
CASSWTGKGAPGTDTQYF
>NA|TRBJ1-3|NA|TRBV30
TGTGCCTGGAGCCAGCGTGGAAACACCATATATTTT
CAWSQRGNTIYF
>NA|TRBJ2-2|NA|TRBV18
TGTGCCAGCCCCGGGGGAGCCTCGAACACCGGGGAGCTGTTTTTT
CASPGGASNTGELFF
>TRBD1|TRBJ1-6|NA|TRBV7-2
TGTGCCAGCAGCTCCGAGGGGGGACAGCTTAATTCACCCCTCCACTTT
CASSSEGGQLNSPLHF
>TRBD2|TRBJ2-1|NA|TRBV5-1
TGCGCCAGCAGCCAGGGACTAGCGGGAGCAGTCGTTGAGCAGTTCTTC
CASSQGLAGAVVEQFF
>TRBD2|TRBJ2-3|NA|TRBV30
TGTGCCTCCGGGACTAGCGAGTACACAGATACGCAGTATTTT
CASGTSEYTDTQYF
>NA|TRBJ1-5|NA|TRBV5-6
TGTGCCAGCAGCTGGGGGGGTTCGATTCAGCCCCAGCATTTT
CASSWGGSIQPQHF
>NA|TRBJ1-1|once|TRBV6-2/TRBV6-3
TGTGCCAGCAGTTACGGTAAGCCCCGAACCCTGAGCTTT
CASSYGKPRTLSF
>TRBD2|TRBJ2-2|NA|TRBV10-3
TGTGCCATCAGTGAGTCGCCTAGCGGGAGACGTACCGGGGAGCTGTTTTTT
CAISESPSGRRTGELFF
>NA|TRBJ2-3|NA|TRBV7-3
TGTGCCAGCAGCTTGACGGGAGCTATGGATACGCAGTATTTT
CASSLTGAMDTQYF
>TRBD1|TRBJ2-7|NA|TRBV7-9
TGTGCCAGCAGCTTAACTTTCGACAGGGGGCATACCTACGAGCAGTACTTC
CASSLTFDRGHTYEQYF
>NA|TRBJ1-1|NA|TRBV9
TGTGCCAGCAGCGTGGGAGGGGTCGTAGCTGAAGCTTTCTTT
CASSVGGVVAEAFF
>TRBD1|TRBJ1-5|NA|TRBV2
TGTGCCAGCAGTGAGGGGACAGGGGGCAATCAGCCCCAGCATTTT
CASSEGTGGNQPQHF
>TRBD2|TRBJ2-1|NA|TRBV24-1
TGTGCCACCAGTGATTTTTCCCCCACTAGCGGGAATTATAATGAGCAGTTCTTC
CATSDFSPTSGNYNEQFF
>TRBD1|TRBJ2-1|NA|TRBV28
TGTGCCAGCAGTCGACAGGGTGGTCGGAATGAGCAGTTCTTC
CASSRQGGRNEQFF
>NA|TRBJ2-1|NA|TRBV9
TGTGCCAGCAGCGTAGGGCTAGGATTGTCGATTGAGCAGTTCTTC
CASSVGLGLSIEQFF
>NA|TRBJ1-1|NA|TRBV5-1
TGCGCCAGCAGCTCACAGATTATGAACACTGAAGCTTTCTTT
CASSSQIMNTEAFF
>NA|TRBJ2-1|NA|TRBV19
TGTGCCAGTAGACAGGGAGTTGAGCAGTTCTTC
CASRQGVEQFF
>TRBD1|TRBJ1-2|NA|TRBV3-1/TRBV3-2
TGTGCCAGCAGCCCCTCCGGGACAGGGGTCGGCTACACCTTC
CASSPSGTGVGYTF
>NA|TRBJ1-2|NA|TRBV9
TGTGCCAGCAGCGTAGGGTGGGCAGGGAACTATGGCTACACCTTC
CASSVGWAGNYGYTF
>NA|TRBJ2-1|few|TRBV5-3
TGTGCCAGAAGCTGGATTCCGTTGCGGGGCTGGGACGGTGAGCAGTTCTTC
CARSWIPLRGWDGEQFF
>TRBD1|TRBJ2-5|NA|TRBV30
TGTGCCTGGAGTCACCCAGAGGACAGGGGGGATGAGACCCAGTACTTC
CAWSHPEDRGDETQYF
>TRBD2|TRBJ2-1|NA|TRBV24-1
TGTGCCACCAGTGGGGTAGCGGGTAGCTCCTACAATGAGCAGTTCTTC
CATSGVAGSSYNEQFF
>TRBD1|TRBJ1-1|NA|TRBV29-1
TGCAGCGTCGAAGCCGGACAGGGCGAATGGAACACTGAAGCTTTCTTT
CSVEAGQGEWNTEAFF
>NA|TRBJ1-3|NA|TRBV6-5
TGTGCCAGCAGCTTGGAGCTCGGGAACACCATATATTTT
CASSLELGNTIYF
>NA|TRBJ2-5|NA|TRBV9
TGTGCCAGCAGCGCCCTTTTAGTGACGAGGGAGACCCAGTACTTC
CASSALLVTRETQYF
>NA|TRBJ2-5|NA|TRBV27
TGTGCCAGCAGTTTAAGGCAGGGAAGGAGACAAGAGACCCAGTACTTC
CASSLRQGRRQETQYF
>TRBD2|TRBJ2-1|NA|TRBV9
TGTGCCAGCAGCGGCCTACTAGCGGGCTCCTACAATGAGCAGTTCTTC
CASSGLLAGSYNEQFF
>NA|TRBJ1-5|NA|TRBV30
TGTGCCTGGAGTGTACAGGATCATCAGCCCCAGCATTTT
CAWSVQDHQPQHF
>TRBD1|TRBJ2-2|NA|TRBV19
TGTGCCAGTAGTAGAATAGACAGGGGCGGCACCGGGGAGCTGTTTTTT
CASSRIDRGGTGELFF
>NA|TRBJ2-7|NA|TRBV5-5
TGTGCCAGCAGCTTGAGCATCGCGGAACGCTACGAGCAGTACTTC
CASSLSIAERYEQYF
>NA|TRBJ2-1|NA|TRBV5-1
TGCGCCAGCAGGGGGGCAGAAGCGAACAATGAGCAGTTCTTC
CASRGAEANNEQFF
>NA|TRBJ2-1|NA|TRBV2
TGTGCCAGCAGCGAACAAAGGGACTTCGAGCAGTTCTTC
CASSEQRDFEQFF
>NA|TRBJ2-7|NA|TRBV5-6
TGTGCCAGCAGCTTGGGGGGGCGCGAGCAGTACTTC
CASSLGGREQYF
>NA|TRBJ1-2|NA|TRBV18
TGTGCCAGCTCACTTAACAACAGGTCCCCCTTGGGCGGCTACACCTTC
CASSLNNRSPLGGYTF
>NA|TRBJ2-5|NA|TRBV18
TGTGCCAGCTCACCACCGTCCAGGGTTAGGCGGACCCAGTACTTC
CASSPPSRVRRTQYF
>NA|TRBJ1-1|NA|TRBV30
TGTGCCTGGAGACAGGGTTCTGAAGCTTTCTTT
CAWRQGSEAFF
>NA|TRBJ2-7|once|TRBV11-2
TGTGCCAGCAGCTTTATCAGCTCCTACGAGCAGTACTTC
CASSFISSYEQYF
>NA|TRBJ1-6|NA|TRBV6-5
TGTGCCAGCAGTTACTCGAAGGAACAGATTAATTCACCCCTCCACTTT
CASSYSKEQINSPLHF
>TRBD1|TRBJ1-3|NA|TRBV7-7
TGTGCTAGCAGACCAGGGGGGATCTCTGGAAACACCATATATTTT
CASRPGGISGNTIYF
>TRBD2|TRBJ2-7|NA|TRBV13
TGTGCCAGCAGCAAAGGGACTAGCGGGAGGGTCCTCTACGAGCAGTACTTC
CASSKGTSGRVLYEQYF
>NA|TRBJ2-1|NA|TRBV10-1
TGCGCCAGCAGTGATAGGACTATTTCAACCCTTTCCTACAATGAGCAGTTCTTC
CASSDRTISTLSYNEQFF
>NA|TRBJ2-5|NA|TRBV7-3
TGTGCCAGCAGCGCCGGGCGGGAAGAGACCCAGTACTTC
CASSAGREETQYF
>NA|TRBJ2-7|NA|TRBV2
TGTGCCAGCTCGGATCGGACAGTGCCCTACGAGCAGTACTTC
CASSDRTVPYEQYF
>TRBD1|TRBJ1-1|NA|TRBV5-4
TGTGCCAGTTCCGGGGAAGGGGACAGCACTGAAGCTTTCTTT
CASSGEGDSTEAFF
>TRBD1|TRBJ2-7|NA|TRBV2
TGTGCCAGCAGTGAGCGTCGACAGGGTATTTACGAGCAGTACTTC
CASSERRQGIYEQYF
>TRBD1|TRBJ2-5|NA|TRBV15
TGTGCCACCAGCCCCCGGACAGGGGACCTAGAAGAGACCCAGTACTTC
CATSPRTGDLEETQYF
>NA|TRBJ2-7|NA|TRBV13
TGTGCCAGCAGCCCGAGCGACAGAACCTACGAGCAGTACTTC
CASSPSDRTYEQYF
>NA|TRBJ2-7|once|TRBV4-2
TGTGCCAGCAGCCAAGGGGGAAAGGGGGCCTACGAGCAGTACTTC
CASSQGGKGAYEQYF
>TRBD2|TRBJ2-7|once|TRBV6-5
TGTGCCAGCAGTTACTCGACTAGCGGGAACTACGAGCAGTACTTC
CASSYSTSGNYEQYF
>TRBD1|TRBJ1-6|NA|TRBV7-8
TGTGCCAGCAGCTCTTGGGGGGGACAGGGGGATTCACCCCTCCACTTT
CASSSWGGQGDSPLHF
>TRBD1|TRBJ2-3|NA|TRBV13
TGTGCCAGCAGCTTATTCCGGGACAGGGGAACAGATACGCAGTATTTT
CASSLFRDRGTDTQYF
>NA|TRBJ1-5|NA|TRBV19
TGTGCCAGTAGGACAGACCTTCCACTTCCTAGCAATCAGCCCCAGCATTTT
CASRTDLPLPSNQPQHF
>TRBD1|TRBJ1-1|NA|TRBV6-1
TGTGCCAGCAGTGAGAGACAGGGAACTGAAGCTTTCTTT
CASSERQGTEAFF